This record covers a single T cell receptor beta chain. A few counts support this clone. Its cognate antigen has yet to be identified. No much larger clonotype is one base removed from it; base qualities were not supplied. These data originate in a study of blood T cell repertoires in COVID-19 (TCRdb year 2020). With regard to the full study: The collaborator samples originated in the United States, Italy and Spain and spanned the acute and convalescent phases of COVID-19. The repertoires were released in a freely available public database meant as a resource for research on the immune response to SARS-CoV-2. The prospective study material was composed of cDNA or gDNA derived from T cells, B-cell-depleted T cells, or PBMCs. The dataset comprised deeply sampled blood TCRbeta repertoires from subjects exposed to, actively infected with, or recovered from COVID-19. The samples were drawn from two sources: the first 160 participants of the ongoing ImmuneRACE study, and over 1,000 subjects contributed by 6 global collaborators. The sample metadata nearly always contained a de-identified subject ID, COVID-19 status, age in years and sex. Where available, HLA class I and class II types were obtained from metadata supplied by the sample provider rather than from assay-based typing.

From cysteine to phenylalanine, the CDR3 is 14 amino acids long. The only DNA kept is the CDR3, 42 bases in frame from the first base. At the junction V is shortened by 5 bases and J by 0 bases; bases outside the gene matches: 4. The germline V gene encodes CDR1 SGDLS and CDR2 YYNGEE. The collaborating institutions used their own protocols to collect whole blood in K2EDTA tubes. For TCRbeta analysis, collaborator samples were shipped as frozen whole blood, as isolated PBMCs, or as DNA extracted from either sample type. TCRbeta CDR3 regions were amplified from genomic DNA using the immunoSEQ Assay, a bias-controlled multiplex PCR. As for the authors' bioinformatics: The number of nucleated cells in each sample was estimated by amplification of reference gene primers within the assay. To quantify the absolute abundance of each unique TCRbeta CDR3 rearrangement, sequence reads were collapsed and filtered. For each sample, productive Simpson clonality was calculated by taking the square root of Simpson's diversity index across productive rearrangements. TCRdb retrieved this table from immuneACCESS and kept in-frame rearrangements only. Not all clones are present; in checked studies, unresolved V genes account for under half, and no reason is known for the remainder. The D gene and trimming were derived from the DNA, and the V and J assignments and clone size from that table. The sample table contains roughly 77,000 clones; only one count was recorded for 80% of them. The ten most abundant clones make up 4% to 5.5% of the sample.

Study-wide conclusions, independent of this receptor: Clinical and demographic metadata were provided uncurated, with the amount varying by source and participant.

Rearrangement joined TRBV9 to TRBJ1-2, with 7 bases matching TRBD1. Material for sequencing was peripheral blood. This TCR was sampled from a woman aged 70 to 79 with acute or convalescent COVID-19. CDR3 reads: CASSSGTANYGYTF. The nucleotide sequence is TGTGCCAGCAGTTCCGGGACAGCTAACTATGGCTACACCTTC.